Below, 28 T cell receptor beta chains from the same sample are listed, as sequenced in a study of CD8 T cells in Susac syndrome. RNA, at 0.5 to 1 ug, was reverse transcribed with random hexamers. One entry per CDR3 protein results from TCRdb running MiXCR on the immunoSEQ multiplex PCR reads. The repertoire consists of about 130,000 distinct CDR3 sequences, with about 95% occurring once and the leading ten covering more than 0.095%. Sequenced material: CD4+ T cells from PBMCs. These receptors all come from a human donor in good health.

V and J are TRBV15 and TRBJ2-1; 9 bases fit TRBD2. The V segment lost 1 base and the J segment 10 bases; nucleotides outside the gene matches: 11. Germline V CDR1 and CDR2: LNHNV, YYDKDF (reference sequence). CDR3 length: 16 residues. CDR3 in amino acids: CATSRGAGGLTWEQFF. CDR3 nucleotides: TGTGCCACCAGCAGAGGGGCGGGAGGGCTGACGTGGGAGCAGTTCTTC.

V and J are TRBV27 and TRBJ2-5; 7 nucleotides line up with TRBD2. The V segment lost 6 bases and the J segment 1 base; nucleotides outside the gene matches: 8. This CDR3 is 15 amino acids long. Germline assignment: CDR1 MNHEY and CDR2 SMNVEV (reference sequence). In nucleotides, the CDR3 is TGTGCCAGCAGGCCCGGGGACTACCTCCAAGAGACCCAGTACTTC. This codes for CASRPGDYLQETQYF.

The chain employs TRBV27 and TRBJ1-1; D ambiguous. This CDR3 contains 13 residues. Trimming took off 2 bases at V and 3 bases at J, with 7 bases between the two ends. Germline V gene sequence: CDR1 MNHEY, CDR2 SMNVEV (reference sequence). DNA of the CDR3: TGTGCCAGCAGTTTAGGGCCGGACACTGAAGCTTTCTTT. It encodes CASSLGPDTEAFF.

This chain connects TRBV12-3 or TRBV12-4 to TRBJ2-6; 12 nucleotides match TRBD2. J was trimmed by 0 bases and V by 5 bases; bases with no gene match: 11. The CDR3 is 20 amino acids. The CDR3 region is CASSTPTSGRLSSGANVLTF. Written as DNA, the CDR3 is TGTGCCAGCAGTACCCCGACTAGCGGGAGACTAAGCTCTGGGGCCAACGTCCTGACTTTC.

This clonotype appeared once. The chain has TRBV18 and TRBJ1-5, with unresolved D. The CDR3 has 14 residues. The V end was cut by 3 bases, the J end by 7 bases, with 13 bases between. CDR1 is KGHSH, CDR2 LQKENI, per germline. The CDR3 protein is CASSPGLEKQPQHF. The CDR3 DNA reads as TGTGCCAGCTCACCGGGATTGGAGAAACAGCCCCAGCATTTT.

CDR3 nucleotide sequence: TGTGCCTGGAGCGATATAGGGACATTTGAAGCTTTCTTT. This translates into CAWSDIGTFEAFF. The rearrangement uses TRBV30 and TRBJ1-1, with D possibly being TRBD1 (6 bases). CDR1 GTSNPN and CDR2 SVGIG come from the germline V gene (reference sequence). Trimming pared 3 bases from V and 7 bases from J, leaving 15 bases between. The CDR3 has 13 amino acids.

The gene calls are TRBV27 and TRBJ1-3; no definite D call. Trimming took off 2 bases at V and 1 base at J, with 3 bases between the two ends. Germline assignment: CDR1 MNHEY and CDR2 SMNVEV (reference sequence). CDR3 size: 13 residues. The CDR3 region is CASSLRSGNTIYF. CDR3 nucleotides: TGTGCCAGCAGTTTACGATCTGGAAACACCATATATTTT.

The chain is built from TRBV5-1 and TRBJ2-7; D ambiguous. The CDR3 runs to 13 residues. Trimming removed 0 bases at V and 0 bases at J, with 4 bases between. CDR1 SGHRS and CDR2 YFSETQ come from the germline V gene. In DNA, the CDR3 is TGCGCCAGCAGCTTGGGTAACTCCTACGAGCAGTACTTC. This encodes CASSLGNSYEQYF. The whole variable domain, remainder taken from reference TRBV5-1 and TRBJ2-7, is KAGVTQTPRYLIKTRGQQVTLSCSPISGHRSVSWYQQTPGQGLQFLFEYFSETQRNKGNFPGRFSGRQFSNSRSEMNVSTLELGDSALYLCASSLGNSYEQYFGPGTRLTVT.

V and J are TRBV7-2 and TRBJ1-1; 7 bases agree with TRBD1. The CDR3 contains 14 residues. Germline loops: CDR1 SGHTA, CDR2 FQGNSA. The trim removed 6 bases at V and 4 bases at J, leaving 8 bases unmatched. The CDR3 DNA reads as TGTGCCAGCAGTTACAACAGGGGAGCCACTGAAGCTTTCTTT. Its protein product is CASSYNRGATEAFF.

This chain connects TRBV19 to TRBJ2-2; TRBD2 agrees at 15 bases. Germline V gene sequence: CDR1 LNHDA, CDR2 SQIVND (reference sequence). This CDR3 has 16 residues. V shed 3 bases, J shed 6 bases, and the junction held 2 bases outside the gene matches. In DNA form, the CDR3 reads TGTGCCAGTAGTATGGGACTAGCGGGAGGCGCCGGGGAGCTGTTTTTT. Residues: CASSMGLAGGAGELFF. The full variable domain, its missing parts supplied by reference TRBV19 and TRBJ2-2, is DGGITQSPKYLFRKEGQNVTLSCEQNLNHDAMYWYRQDPGQGLRLIYYSQIVNDFQKGDIAEGYSVSREKKESFPLTVTSAQKNPTAFYLCASSMGLAGGAGELFFGEGSRLTVL.

The chain employs TRBV5-1 and TRBJ2-5, with 13 bases aligning to TRBD2. After removal of 0 bases from V and 0 bases from J, the junction contained 8 bases not matched to a gene. Germline assignment: CDR1 SGHRS and CDR2 YFSETQ. The CDR3 is 19 amino acids. CDR3 sequence: CASSLGRTSGSSYQETQYF. CDR3 coding DNA: TGCGCCAGCAGCTTGGGGAGGACTAGCGGGAGTTCGTACCAAGAGACCCAGTACTTC.

The CDR3 DNA sequence: TGCGCCAGCAGCCCTCGAGGTCCCGGCACGAACTATGGCTACACCTTC. As protein: CASSPRGPGTNYGYTF. The chain couples TRBV5-1 to TRBJ1-2; no reliable D call. Per the germline V gene, CDR1 is SGHRS and CDR2 is YFSETQ. With 4 bases removed from V and 2 bases from J, the gap between germline ends came to 18 bases. This CDR3 is 16 amino acids long. Full variable domain (outside the CDR3, taken from reference TRBV5-1 and TRBJ1-2): KAGVTQTPRYLIKTRGQQVTLSCSPISGHRSVSWYQQTPGQGLQFLFEYFSETQRNKGNFPGRFSGRQFSNSRSEMNVSTLELGDSALYLCASSPRGPGTNYGYTFGSGTRLTVV.

The CDR3 loop is CASSKGQGDTDTQYF. CDR3 bases: TGCGCCAGCAGCAAAGGACAGGGAGATACAGATACGCAGTATTTT. V usage is TRBV5-1 and J usage is TRBJ2-3; 8 bases align to TRBD1. V shed 4 bases and J 3 bases; nucleotides not matched to a gene: 7. The CDR3 is 15 residues long. Germline CDR1 reads SGHRS; CDR2 reads YFSETQ. Combining the CDR3 with reference TRBV5-1 and TRBJ2-3 gives the whole variable domain KAGVTQTPRYLIKTRGQQVTLSCSPISGHRSVSWYQQTPGQGLQFLFEYFSETQRNKGNFPGRFSGRQFSNSRSEMNVSTLELGDSALYLCASSKGQGDTDTQYFGPGTRLTVL.

The chain joins TRBV20-1 to TRBJ1-5, with D possibly being TRBD1 (6 bases). Germline V gene data show CDR1 as DFQATT and CDR2 as SNEGSKA (reference sequence). This CDR3 contains 14 residues. V dropped 6 bases and J dropped 5 bases, with 17 bases sitting between them. The DNA of the CDR3 is TGCAGTGCGTTGGACAGCCAGGGGTATCAGCCCCAGCATTTT. Protein product: CSALDSQGYQPQHF.

V is TRBV9 and J is TRBJ2-3, with TRBD2 identical over 7 bases. Losses at the gene ends were 0 bases for V and 4 bases for J; bases not matched to a gene: 5. Germline CDR1 is SGDLS and CDR2 is YYNGEE. The length of the CDR3 is 15 residues. CDR3 sequence: CASSVAGRVADTQYF. The CDR3 DNA reads as TGTGCCAGCAGCGTAGCGGGGAGGGTGGCAGATACGCAGTATTTT.

The rearrangement joins TRBV7-2 to TRBJ1-1; 8 bases align to TRBD1. V lost 4 bases and J lost 1; bases outside the gene matches: 5. Germline V lookup: CDR1 SGHTA, CDR2 FQGNSA. The CDR3 covers 15 residues. In DNA form, the CDR3 reads TGTGCCAGCAGCTCTCAGGGGGCGAAGAACACTGAAGCTTTCTTT. It codes for CASSSQGAKNTEAFF.

The chain is built from TRBV5-1 and TRBJ1-1; D remains ambiguous. The CDR3 covers 14 residues. Trimming took 0 bases from V and 4 from J, leaving 10 bases between them. Germline assignment: CDR1 SGHRS and CDR2 YFSETQ. The CDR3 DNA follows: TGCGCCAGCAGCTTGGGGCGGGGTTTCACTGAAGCTTTCTTT. This codes for CASSLGRGFTEAFF.

The CDR3 nucleotides are TGCAGCGTTGAAGGGACTAGCGGGAGTGAGGGGCAAGAGACCCAGTACTTC. Its protein is CSVEGTSGSEGQETQYF. The chain has TRBV29-1 and TRBJ2-5, with TRBD2 matching over 13 bases. The V gene end was trimmed by 1 base and the J gene end by 2 bases; junction bases not matched to a gene: 7. The CDR3 has 17 residues. Per germline, CDR1 SQVTM and CDR2 ANQGSEA.

The chain employs TRBV15 and TRBJ1-1, with 7 bases that match TRBD1. Germline CDR1 LNHNV, CDR2 YYDKDF (reference sequence). The CDR3 is made up of 14 amino acids. J lost 3 bases, V lost 0 bases, and 1 base had no gene match. This chain's CDR3 is CATSREDRHTEAFF. The CDR3, as DNA: TGTGCCACCAGCAGAGAGGACAGGCACACTGAAGCTTTCTTT.

The V call is TRBV2, the J call TRBJ2-6, with 7 bases fitting TRBD1. CDR1 is SNHLY, CDR2 FYNNEI, per germline. J was trimmed by 0 bases and V by 5 bases; bases with no gene match: 13. The CDR3 has 19 amino acids. CDR3 DNA: TGTGCCAGCAGTTCGCTTCCCACAGGGGTGGGCTCTGGGGCCAACGTCCTGACTTTC. Protein sequence: CASSSLPTGVGSGANVLTF.

V usage is TRBV28 and J usage is TRBJ2-4; D call uncertain. Germline V gene lookup returns CDR1 MDHEN and CDR2 SYDVKM. V was cut by 5 bases and J by 2 bases, with 7 bases left in between. The CDR3 extends over 13 amino acids. For the CDR3, the DNA is TGTGCCAGCAGTAGAATAACCAAAAACATTCAGTACTTC. As protein: CASSRITKNIQYF.

V and J are TRBV28 and TRBJ2-7; D is perhaps TRBD1 or TRBD2 (5 bases each). CDR1 and CDR2 (germline): MDHEN, SYDVKM. The CDR3 has 16 residues. V dropped 4 bases and J dropped 6 bases, with 22 bases sitting between them. In DNA form, the CDR3 reads TGTGCCAGCAGTTCCTTCTGGGGGTCATATTTAGGCGAGCAGTACTTC. It codes for CASSSFWGSYLGEQYF.

The chain links TRBV7-9 to TRBJ1-2, with D perhaps matching TRBD1 (5 bases). Germline CDR1 is SEHNR and CDR2 is FQNEAQ (reference sequence). The ends were cut back, 5 bases at V and 4 bases at J, with 20 bases in the middle. The CDR3 consists of 16 residues. The CDR3 here is CASSQWGLLDSYGYTF. CDR3 DNA sequence: TGTGCCAGCAGCCAATGGGGCCTTCTGGATTCCTATGGCTACACCTTC.

CDR3 sequence reads: CASSGGPANVLTF. CDR3 DNA sequence: TGTGCCAGCAGTGGGGGGCCGGCCAACGTCCTGACTTTC. This chain joins TRBV2 and TRBJ2-6; a weak D match, TRBD1 (6 bases). This CDR3 spans 13 amino acids. V lost 4 bases to trimming and J lost 6 bases, with 7 bases between them. Germline CDR1 and CDR2: SNHLY and FYNNEI.

This clonotype was counted a single time. This chain uses TRBV9 with TRBJ2-3; 8 bases are a match to TRBD2. Germline CDR1 is SGDLS and CDR2 is YYNGEE. Losses at the gene ends were 6 bases for V and 4 bases for J; bases not matched to a gene: 4. This CDR3 has 13 residues. The CDR3 bases are TGTGCCAGCAACGGGAGGGCCCCAGATACGCAGTATTTT. It yields the protein CASNGRAPDTQYF.

V and J are TRBV5-1 and TRBJ1-2, with D perhaps TRBD1 (6 bases). Germline assignment: CDR1 SGHRS and CDR2 YFSETQ. The CDR3 consists of 14 residues. Trimming left V 3 bases short and J 1 base short, with 10 bases between. In nucleotides, the CDR3 is TGCGCCAGCAGCTCGGGGGGCCTTAACTATGGCTACACCTTC. Its protein product is CASSSGGLNYGYTF.

The CDR3 loop reads CASSPHGRPYEQYF. The CDR3 nucleotides are TGTGCCAGCAGCCCCCACGGGCGGCCTTACGAGCAGTACTTC. J is TRBJ2-7 and V is TRBV7-2; D is undetermined. Trimming took off 5 bases at V and 4 bases at J, with 15 bases between the two ends. The CDR3 contains 14 residues. The germline gives CDR1 SGHTA, CDR2 FQGNSA.

Only one count was recorded for this clonotype. The CDR3 DNA reads TGCAGCGTTGAAAGCACTGAAACTAAAGGGACCCAGTACTTC. Amino acid sequence: CSVESTETKGTQYF. The chain is built from TRBV29-1 and TRBJ2-5; D remains unclear. CDR3 length: 14 residues. Trimming took 2 bases from V and 7 from J, leaving 17 bases between them. Germline CDR1 reads SQVTM; CDR2 reads ANQGSEA.